These 5 T cell receptor beta chains share one sample of origin, sequenced in a study of cytomegalovirus exposure and HLA in healthy donors. PCR was performed using 60 Vbeta and 13 Jbeta primers. The repertoire was sequenced with immunoSEQ multiplex PCR; TCRdb's copy has only in-frame clones and lacks some. The data contain roughly 150,000 clones, over 60% of them singletons. Input material: PBMCs. The source is a male donor in good health and CMV-seronegative.

The V call is TRBV2, the J call TRBJ2-1; 7 bases map to TRBD1. CDR1 SNHLY and CDR2 FYNNEI come from the germline V gene. V dropped 9 bases and J dropped 4; count of bases not matched to a gene: 6. The CDR3 spans 13 residues. The CDR3 sequence is CARMTGQYNEQFF. Written as DNA, the CDR3 is TGTGCCAGAATGACGGGACAGTACAATGAGCAGTTCTTC.

The J gene is TRBJ1-5, the V gene TRBV10-3; D possibly corresponds to TRBD1 (5 bases). V was trimmed by 6 bases and J by 0 bases, leaving 39 bases between them. Germline V gene sequence: CDR1 ENHRY, CDR2 SYGVKD. The CDR3 totals 24 residues. Here the CDR3 DNA reads TGTGCCATCAGACTTATTTTCAGGACCACAGGTTGCAGACGAAGGGCTTATAGCAATCAGCCCCAGCATTTT. Amino acid sequence: CAIRLIFRTTGCRRRAYSNQPQHF.

The chain combines TRBV18 with TRBJ1-1; TRBD1 is a possible D gene (6 bases). Germline V lookup: CDR1 KGHSH, CDR2 LQKENI. This CDR3 contains 14 residues. V was shortened by 2 bases and J by 3 bases, with 10 bases between the two germline ends. CDR3 DNA: TGTGCCAGCTCACCAAAGGACAGATACACTGAAGCTTTCTTT. This codes for CASSPKDRYTEAFF.

This rearrangement joins TRBV30 to TRBJ1-1, with TRBD1 as a possible D gene (5 bases). Germline CDR1 GTSNPN, CDR2 SVGIG (reference sequence). Trimming pared 0 bases from V and 1 base from J, leaving 15 bases between. The CDR3 has 16 amino acids. CDR3 residues: CAWSVGVRYSNTEAFF. The CDR3 DNA is TGTGCCTGGAGTGTAGGGGTTAGGTACTCGAACACTGAAGCTTTCTTT.

The chain links TRBV2 to TRBJ1-5, with TRBD1 matching over 10 bases. Germline V CDR1 and CDR2: SNHLY, FYNNEI. V shed 1 base, J shed 8 bases, and the junction held 8 bases outside the gene matches. The CDR3 runs 16 residues. The CDR3 region is CASSEDRTGGGKPQHF. The CDR3 DNA is TGTGCCAGCAGTGAAGACCGGACAGGGGGGGGTAAGCCCCAGCATTTT.